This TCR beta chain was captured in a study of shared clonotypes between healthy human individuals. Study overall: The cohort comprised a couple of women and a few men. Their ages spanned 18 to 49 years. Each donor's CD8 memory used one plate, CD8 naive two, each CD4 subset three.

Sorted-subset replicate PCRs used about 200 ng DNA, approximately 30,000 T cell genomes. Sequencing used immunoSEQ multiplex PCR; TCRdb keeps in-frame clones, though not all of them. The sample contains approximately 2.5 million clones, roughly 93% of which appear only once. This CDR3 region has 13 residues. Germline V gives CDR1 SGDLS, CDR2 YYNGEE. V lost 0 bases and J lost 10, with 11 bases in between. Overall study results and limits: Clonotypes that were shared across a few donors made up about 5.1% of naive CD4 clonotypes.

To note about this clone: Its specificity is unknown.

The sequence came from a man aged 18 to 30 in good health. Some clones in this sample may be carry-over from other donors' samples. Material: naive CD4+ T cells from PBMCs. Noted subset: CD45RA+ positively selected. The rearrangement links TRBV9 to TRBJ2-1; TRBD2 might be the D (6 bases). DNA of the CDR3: TGTGCCAGCAGCGTAGAAGGAGGGAGGGAGCAGTTCTTC. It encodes CASSVEGGREQFF.